Listed below are T cell receptor beta chains from one sample, sequenced in a study of blood T cell repertoires in COVID-19. Libraries were prepared by immunoSEQ multiplex PCR; TCRdb keeps only in-frame clonotypes and omits some of them. The table includes about 69,000 clones, 79% detected once. Sequenced: peripheral blood. The receptors come from a man in his sixties with acute or convalescent COVID-19. Both conserved end residues are part of each CDR3. The D gene is left open where the match is weak. Rows may omit the clone size; those that give it use once, few, many or a size class.

v_call	clone_size	j_call	d_call	cdr3_aa	cdr3_nt
TRBV18	once	TRBJ1-6	.	CASSPRQAPNSPLHF	TGTGCCAGCTCACCACGACAGGCCCCGAATTCACCCCTCCACTTT
TRBV7-8	.	TRBJ1-1	.	CASSPWQLPNTEAFF	TGTGCCAGCAGCCCCTGGCAATTACCGAACACTGAAGCTTTCTTT
TRBV2	.	TRBJ2-1	.	CASRLEGEGEQFF	TGTGCCAGCCGGCTAGAGGGGGAAGGAGAGCAGTTCTTC
TRBV7-2	.	TRBJ2-2	.	CASRWGGPGTGELFF	TGTGCCAGCAGGTGGGGGGGCCCGGGAACCGGGGAGCTGTTTTTT
TRBV24-1	once	TRBJ2-2	TRBD1	CATSDPRDSNTGELFF	TGTGCCACCAGTGATCCCCGGGACAGTAACACCGGGGAGCTGTTTTTT
TRBV3-1/TRBV3-2	once	TRBJ1-2	.	CASSKRGMGPHGYTF	TGTGCCAGCAGCAAAAGGGGAATGGGCCCACATGGCTACACCTTC
TRBV5-6	few	TRBJ1-2	.	CASSSTGGDYGYTF	TGTGCCAGCAGCTCCACGGGTGGAGACTATGGCTACACCTTC
TRBV9	.	TRBJ2-3	TRBD2	CASSVGLAISDTQYF	TGTGCCAGCAGCGTAGGACTAGCGATAAGCGATACGCAGTATTTT
TRBV28	.	TRBJ1-1	TRBD1	CASSPGTATNTEAFF	TGTGCCAGCAGTCCCGGGACAGCGACGAACACTGAAGCTTTCTTT
TRBV6-4	.	TRBJ2-1	TRBD1	CASSDGGTGYNEQFF	TGTGCCAGCAGTGACGGCGGGACAGGGTACAATGAGCAGTTCTTC
TRBV18	.	TRBJ2-3	TRBD2	CASSSTSGGADTQYF	TGTGCCAGCTCCTCCACTAGCGGGGGTGCAGATACGCAGTATTTT
TRBV10-3	.	TRBJ1-2	.	CAIRDSSTEGSTF	TGTGCCATCAGGGATTCTTCAACCGAGGGATCCACCTTC
TRBV6-5	.	TRBJ1-5	.	CASLKGHSNQPQHF	TGTGCCAGCTTGAAGGGGCATAGCAATCAGCCCCAGCATTTT
TRBV7-6	.	TRBJ1-1	.	CASSSPDSWSTEAFF	TGTGCCAGCAGCTCCCCGGACAGCTGGAGCACTGAAGCTTTCTTT
TRBV4-2	.	TRBJ1-2	.	CASSQLPRVNANNYGYTF	TGTGCCAGCAGCCAACTGCCCAGGGTAAACGCAAATAACTATGGCTACACCTTC
TRBV4-3	.	TRBJ1-5	.	CASSHDLFSPQPQHF	TGCGCCAGCAGCCATGATCTATTCTCCCCACAGCCCCAGCATTTT
TRBV5-1	once	TRBJ1-3	TRBD1	CASSPTGDSGNTIYF	TGCGCCAGCAGCCCTACAGGGGACTCTGGAAACACCATATATTTT
TRBV5-8	.	TRBJ2-1	.	CASSLERQLRSDEQFF	TGTGCCAGCAGCTTGGAGCGGCAGCTGAGGAGCGATGAGCAGTTCTTC
TRBV5-1	.	TRBJ1-2	TRBD1	CASNTGGNYGYTF	TGCGCCAGCAACACAGGGGGAAACTATGGCTACACCTTC
TRBV18	.	TRBJ2-7	TRBD1	CASSPRDRESEQYF	TGTGCCAGCTCACCAAGGGACAGGGAATCCGAGCAGTACTTC
TRBV27	.	TRBJ2-4	TRBD1	CASSLAGQAQNIQYF	TGTGCCAGCAGTTTAGCGGGACAGGCCCAAAACATTCAGTACTTC
TRBV7-9	.	TRBJ2-3	TRBD2	CASAAGGDTQYF	TGTGCCAGCGCGGCGGGGGGAGATACGCAGTATTTT
TRBV27	.	TRBJ2-2	TRBD1	CASSFRQGAGQNTGELFF	TGTGCCAGCAGTTTCAGACAGGGGGCCGGCCAGAACACCGGGGAGCTGTTTTTT
TRBV15	.	TRBJ2-1	TRBD2	CATSRSGTSGQDNEQFF	TGTGCCACCAGCAGATCCGGGACTAGTGGACAAGACAATGAGCAGTTCTTC
TRBV27	.	TRBJ2-1	TRBD1	CASSPYWTGGRLNEQFF	TGTGCCAGCAGTCCGTACTGGACAGGGGGTCGGTTGAATGAGCAGTTCTTC
TRBV5-1	once	TRBJ2-2	.	CASSLDSKNTGELFF	TGCGCCAGCAGCTTGGACAGCAAGAACACCGGGGAGCTGTTTTTT
TRBV5-5	many	TRBJ1-5	.	CASSLWGEGNQPQHF	TGTGCCAGCAGCTTGTGGGGGGAGGGCAATCAGCCCCAGCATTTT
TRBV10-1	few	TRBJ1-2	.	CASSESDYGYTF	TGCGCCAGCAGTGAATCGGACTATGGCTACACCTTC
TRBV2	.	TRBJ1-1	.	CASSEALQGTAFF	TGTGCCAGCAGTGAAGCGCTTCAGGGTACAGCTTTCTTT
TRBV6-5	few	TRBJ1-2	TRBD1	CASSRGQNYGYTF	TGTGCCAGCAGCCGGGGACAGAACTATGGCTACACCTTC
TRBV6-1	once	TRBJ2-5	TRBD2	CASSDAGRAGETQYF	TGTGCCAGCAGTGATGCCGGGAGGGCGGGAGAGACCCAGTACTTC
TRBV6-5	.	TRBJ2-7	.	CASRTASGPYEQYF	TGTGCCAGCCGGACAGCTAGCGGACCCTACGAGCAGTACTTC
TRBV30	.	TRBJ1-5	.	CAWSRGNQPQHF	TGTGCCTGGAGTCGGGGCAATCAGCCCCAGCATTTT
TRBV18	.	TRBJ1-5	TRBD1	CASSPQGADQPQHF	TGTGCCAGCTCACCTCAGGGGGCTGATCAGCCCCAGCATTTT